This T cell receptor beta chain was documented in a study of cytomegalovirus exposure and HLA in healthy donors. This clone was seen a few times. Germline CDR1 is LGHNA and CDR2 is YSLEER. With 0 bases removed from V and 8 bases from J, the gap between germline ends came to 14 bases. The CDR3 is 15 residues long. 13 Jbeta primers and 60 Vbeta primers were used for the PCR. Repertoires were generated with immunoSEQ multiplex PCR, while TCRdb's copy carries only in-frame clones and drops some. The table shows over 100,000 clones, with about four fifths occurring only once. The TCR was taken from a male donor in good health and CMV-seronegative. The sequencing sample was made of PBMCs. The chain uses TRBV4-3 and TRBJ1-3; D is uncertain. The CDR3: CASSQDVGSQDTIYF. CDR3 nucleotide sequence: TGCGCCAGCAGCCAAGATGTAGGCTCTCAGGACACCATATATTTT.